The clone carrying this T cell receptor (beta chain) was seen only a few times. Its antigen is not known. The sample comes from a study of vaccination and CD4 T cells after COVID-19. Whole-study results and caveats: Convalescent patients gained a median 86.3% of their reactive clones only post-vaccination. Spike mono-reactivity was the property of 304 of 307 vaccine-specific clones in convalescent patients. Early post-infection timepoints were not included, and relatively few convalescent patients were studied.

The CDR3 is 12 amino acids. Per the germline V gene, CDR1 is MNHNS and CDR2 is SASEGT. V was pared by 9 bases and J by 1 base, with 9 bases between. Cultured CD4+ T cells had their DNA profiled by the Oncomine TCR Beta short-read assay. A single record per CDR3 protein comes from TCRdb applying MiXCR to the PCR reads. Of some 16,000 distinct CDR3 sequences listed, approximately 70% are singletons. Treatment of the sample: roughly 10-day PBMC culture with coronavirus spike peptide pools or control peptides (ViraFEST assay). The sequence was collected from a human donor who had recovered from COVID-19. Sequences were obtained from CD4+ T cells from blood, cultured in vitro. The V and J genes are TRBV6-1 and TRBJ2-5, with D perhaps matching TRBD1 (6 bases). The CDR3 bases are TGTGCCAGTTCAGGGGTCCAAGAGACCCAGTACTTC. Its protein is CASSGVQETQYF.